This is a list of T cell receptor beta chains from one sample in a study of neoadjuvant anti-PD-1 for oral cavity cancer. Produced via immunoSEQ multiplex PCR; TCRdb's table is partial and in-frame only. The sample holds about 81,000 clones, approximately 80% seen once. This sample comprised PBMCs, obtained before nivolumab (anti-PD-1) treatment. Source of these receptors: a person aged 40 to 85 with oral cavity squamous cell carcinoma. CDR3s include the opening cysteine and the closing phenylalanine or tryptophan. A D gene is named only where the DNA matches it firmly. Clone sizes are given selectively: once, few, many, or a class where the clone is expanded.

j_call: TRBJ2-1
d_call: TRBD2
v_call: TRBV5-6
cdr3_length: 15
clone_size: NA
cdr3_nt: TGTGCCAGCAGCCCGGGACTAGCGGCTTACAATGAGCAGTTCTTC
cdr3_aa: CASSPGLAAYNEQFF

j_call: TRBJ2-1
d_call: TRBD2
v_call: TRBV10-3
cdr3_length: 16
clone_size: NA
cdr3_nt: TGTGCCATCAGTGAGTCGGGCGGGAGGGCCTACAATGAGCAGTTCTTC
cdr3_aa: CAISESGGRAYNEQFF

j_call: TRBJ2-1
d_call: TRBD2
v_call: TRBV11-2
cdr3_length: 15
clone_size: NA
cdr3_nt: TGTGCCAGCAGCTTTAGCGGGAGGCCTGGAGATGAGCAGTTCTTC
cdr3_aa: CASSFSGRPGDEQFF

j_call: TRBJ2-7
d_call: NA
v_call: TRBV19
cdr3_length: 15
clone_size: NA
cdr3_nt: TGTGCCAGTAGTATTAGTCAGGACGGTTCCTACGAGCAGTACTTC
cdr3_aa: CASSISQDGSYEQYF

j_call: TRBJ2-5
d_call: NA
v_call: TRBV19
cdr3_length: 14
clone_size: few
cdr3_nt: TGTGCCAGTAGTAAGTCCGGGAATCTGGAGACCCAGTACTTC
cdr3_aa: CASSKSGNLETQYF

j_call: TRBJ2-4
d_call: NA
v_call: TRBV11-2
cdr3_length: 14
clone_size: NA
cdr3_nt: TGTGCCAGCAGCTTAGGAGGGGCTGAAAACATTCAGTACTTC
cdr3_aa: CASSLGGAENIQYF

j_call: TRBJ2-3
d_call: NA
v_call: TRBV10-1
cdr3_length: 14
clone_size: few
cdr3_nt: TGCGCCAGCAGTGAGGGGCACGGCACAGATACGCAGTATTTT
cdr3_aa: CASSEGHGTDTQYF

j_call: TRBJ1-5
d_call: NA
v_call: TRBV30
cdr3_length: 15
clone_size: few
cdr3_nt: TGTGCCTGGAGTACCGGGACCAAGGGCAATCAGCCCCAGCATTTT
cdr3_aa: CAWSTGTKGNQPQHF

j_call: TRBJ1-5
d_call: NA
v_call: TRBV28
cdr3_length: 14
clone_size: NA
cdr3_nt: TGTGCCAGCATCAGGAGGGGGGAGGATCAGCCCCAGCATTTT
cdr3_aa: CASIRRGEDQPQHF

j_call: TRBJ2-3
d_call: TRBD2
v_call: TRBV27
cdr3_length: 16
clone_size: NA
cdr3_nt: TGTGCCAGCAGTTTTGCCGGGAGGGGAAGGACAGATACGCAGTATTTT
cdr3_aa: CASSFAGRGRTDTQYF

j_call: TRBJ2-3
d_call: TRBD1
v_call: TRBV11-2
cdr3_length: 15
clone_size: NA
cdr3_nt: TGTGCCAGCAGCTTAGGGGGACAGTTCACAGATACGCAGTATTTT
cdr3_aa: CASSLGGQFTDTQYF

j_call: TRBJ2-6
d_call: NA
v_call: TRBV10-3
cdr3_length: 14
clone_size: NA
cdr3_nt: TGTGCCATCAGTGAAGGGGTCGGGGCCAACGTCCTGACTTTC
cdr3_aa: CAISEGVGANVLTF

j_call: TRBJ1-5
d_call: NA
v_call: TRBV28
cdr3_length: 12
clone_size: NA
cdr3_nt: TGTGCCAGCAGTCGGGATAATCAGCCCCAGCATTTT
cdr3_aa: CASSRDNQPQHF

j_call: TRBJ1-5
d_call: TRBD1
v_call: TRBV7-9
cdr3_length: 14
clone_size: NA
cdr3_nt: TGTGCCAGCAGCCTCCGGGACAGAAATCAGCCCCAGCATTTT
cdr3_aa: CASSLRDRNQPQHF

j_call: TRBJ1-5
d_call: NA
v_call: TRBV30
cdr3_length: 13
clone_size: NA
cdr3_nt: TGTGCCTGGCGACTCGCTAGCAATCAGCCCCAGCATTTT
cdr3_aa: CAWRLASNQPQHF

j_call: TRBJ2-7
d_call: NA
v_call: TRBV5-8
cdr3_length: 13
clone_size: NA
cdr3_nt: TGTGCCAGCACACGGGACACAGCCTACGAGCAGTACTTC
cdr3_aa: CASTRDTAYEQYF

j_call: TRBJ2-5
d_call: NA
v_call: TRBV15
cdr3_length: 14
clone_size: once
cdr3_nt: TGTGCCACCAGCAGAGTTCCAGCGCAAGAGACCCAGTACTTC
cdr3_aa: CATSRVPAQETQYF

j_call: TRBJ2-7
d_call: TRBD2
v_call: TRBV10-2
cdr3_length: 14
clone_size: NA
cdr3_nt: TGCGCCAGCAGCAGGACTAGCGGTACCTACGAGCAGTACTTC
cdr3_aa: CASSRTSGTYEQYF

j_call: TRBJ1-2
d_call: NA
v_call: TRBV5-1
cdr3_length: 15
clone_size: NA
cdr3_nt: TGCGCCAGCAGCTTGGCTGCAGGCGCATCCTATGGCTACACCTTC
cdr3_aa: CASSLAAGASYGYTF

j_call: TRBJ2-7
d_call: TRBD2
v_call: TRBV2
cdr3_length: 13
clone_size: NA
cdr3_nt: TGTGCCAGCAGCCGGGACTACTCCTACGAGCAGTACTTC
cdr3_aa: CASSRDYSYEQYF

j_call: TRBJ1-2
d_call: NA
v_call: TRBV19
cdr3_length: 14
clone_size: NA
cdr3_nt: TGTGCCAGTAAGACTACAGGTATTAACTATGGCTACACCTTC
cdr3_aa: CASKTTGINYGYTF

j_call: TRBJ2-1
d_call: NA
v_call: TRBV30
cdr3_length: 14
clone_size: NA
cdr3_nt: TGTGCCTGGAGTGAGGGGCTAGAGGAGGATGAGCAGTTCTTC
cdr3_aa: CAWSEGLEEDEQFF